This paragraph covers one TCR beta chain sequence. This entry comes from a study of blood T cell repertoires in COVID-19. In the study overall: Samples representing acute and convalescent COVID-19 were sourced from the United States, Italy and Spain. T cells, B-cell-depleted T cells, or PBMCs provided the cDNA or gDNA that served as material.

The CDR3 sequence is 15 residues long. Germline CDR1 and CDR2: KGHSH and LQKENI. Deletions cut 0 bases from V and 4 bases from J, with 10 bases between. Method: immunoSEQ multiplex PCR; TCRdb's copy keeps in-frame clones and lacks some. This table holds around 250,000 clones, approximately 85% found once. The gene calls are TRBV18 and TRBJ1-3; D is perhaps TRBD1 (6 bases). This sequence originates from a man older than 75 with acute or convalescent COVID-19. Sequencing was carried out using peripheral blood. In nucleotides, the CDR3 is TGTGCCAGCTCACCACCCGGACAGCCGGGAAACACCATATATTTT. This encodes CASSPPGQPGNTIYF.